One sample yielded the 20 T cell receptor beta chains listed below, sequenced in a study of blood T cells in healthy people across ages (dated by TCRdb to between 2014 and 2017). The library came from 5' RACE. Reads for this sample came from an Illumina HiSeq 2500. A second PCR of about 6 to 11 cycles was performed with a sample-barcoded 5' primer and a J-beta primer mix. TCRdb passed the public sequencing reads through fastp at Q25 and MiXCR, retaining productive beta sequences. Entries that share a CDR3 protein sequence are merged under the most common genes and DNA. The sample table contains about 1.7 million distinct CDR3 sequences; only one count was recorded for 28% of them. 7.7% of the sample belongs to the ten largest clones. The specimen was blood. These receptors were collected from a young woman in good health.

This clonotype was counted between two and nine times. V is TRBV2 and J is TRBJ2-7; TRBD2 matches at 7 bases. Germline assignment: CDR1 SNHLY and CDR2 FYNNEI. CDR3 size: 14 residues. Trimming at V came to 6 bases and at J to 2 bases, leaving 7 bases not matched to a gene. The CDR3 reads CASRGTSATYEQYF. The CDR3, as DNA: TGTGCCAGCAGGGGCACTAGCGCAACCTACGAGCAGTACTTC.

This clonotype was picked up many times. V is TRBV29-1 and J is TRBJ1-2; TRBD1 matches 7 bases. The length of the CDR3 is 12 residues. Germline assignment: CDR1 SQVTM and CDR2 ANQGSEA. The V segment lost 6 bases and the J segment 4 bases; nucleotides outside the gene matches: 5. CDR3 amino acids: CSVGQASYGYTF. The CDR3 DNA is TGCAGCGTCGGACAGGCGAGCTATGGCTACACCTTC.

The chain is built from TRBV20-1 and TRBJ2-3; TRBD1 or TRBD2 may be the D gene (5 bases each). Trimming stripped 5 bases from V and 4 bases from J, with 16 bases between. The germline V gene encodes CDR1 DFQATT and CDR2 SNEGSKA (reference sequence). The CDR3 is 14 residues long. CDR3 in amino acids: CSASGRSGSDTQYF. In DNA, the CDR3 is TGCAGTGCTTCGGGACGGTCCGGGTCAGATACGCAGTATTTT.

The V gene is TRBV11-3, the J gene TRBJ2-4; tentative D call: TRBD2 (6 bases). This CDR3 comprises 13 residues. V shed 2 bases and J shed 8 bases, with 10 bases lying between them. Germline values: CDR1 SGHNT, CDR2 YENEEA. The CDR3 spells CASSLQGGDIQYF. DNA of the CDR3: TGTGCCAGCAGCTTACAGGGAGGTGACATTCAGTACTTC.

This clonotype was seen more than once but under ten times. The chain combines TRBV20-1 with TRBJ2-5; 7 bases fit TRBD2. Germline CDR1 DFQATT, CDR2 SNEGSKA (reference sequence). With V trimmed by 4 bases and J by 5 bases, 10 bases remained unmatched. The CDR3 length is 14 residues. This CDR3 is CSATIGTTAETQYF. The CDR3 DNA is TGCAGTGCTACGATTGGGACTACGGCGGAGACCCAGTACTTC.

Many counts were recorded for this clonotype. This rearrangement joins TRBV29-1 to TRBJ2-1; D possibly corresponds to TRBD1 (5 bases). The CDR3 has 12 residues. Germline V lookup: CDR1 SQVTM, CDR2 ANQGSEA. Trimming took off 6 bases at V and 9 bases at J, with 15 bases between the two ends. CDR3 region: CSVVPRVAEQFF. In DNA form, the CDR3 reads TGCAGCGTCGTCCCCAGGGTCGCTGAGCAGTTCTTC.

This clonotype has a handful of counts. The CDR3: CASSRGTYQPQHF. In DNA, the CDR3 is TGCGCCAGCAGCCGTGGGACATATCAGCCCCAGCATTTT. The chain has TRBV4-3 and TRBJ1-5, with D possibly being TRBD1 (6 bases). The germline V and J ends were trimmed by 4 bases and 5 bases, with 9 bases remaining between them. The germline gives CDR1 LGHNA, CDR2 YSLEER. The CDR3 totals 13 residues.

The chain employs TRBV6-1 and TRBJ2-2, with TRBD1 as a possible D gene (6 bases). The length of the CDR3 is 14 residues. Germline V gene data show CDR1 as MNHNS and CDR2 as SASEGT. Trimming removed 6 bases at V and 7 bases at J, with 15 bases between. CDR3 DNA sequence: TGTGCCAGCAGCGGCTACTACAGGGACGGGGAGCTGTTTTTT. Translated: CASSGYYRDGELFF.

A few counts support this clonotype. The V and J genes are TRBV5-6 and TRBJ1-1; a weak D match, TRBD1 (5 bases). With 2 bases removed from V and 8 bases from J, the gap between germline ends came to 13 bases. The CDR3 loop spans 13 amino acids. Germline CDR1 reads SGHDT; CDR2 reads YYEEEE. The CDR3 region has the DNA TGTGCCAGCAGCTTTAGTTGGGGGACCGAAGCTTTCTTT. Amino acid sequence: CASSFSWGTEAFF.

This clonotype was seen a few times. A clone one base away is much larger, so this may be a read error. The chain employs TRBV5-1 and TRBJ2-5, with D tentatively TRBD2 (6 bases). The end of the DNA is better explained by TRBJ2-7, so the J call may be wrong. CDR1 and CDR2 (germline): SGHRS, YFSETQ. This CDR3 has 12 residues. The CDR3 sequence is CASSRDCGEQYF. CDR3 DNA: TGCGCCAGCAGCCGGGACTGTGGCGAGCAGTACTTC.

This clonotype has only one observation. One end of the junction varies from germline; a read error may be responsible. This rearrangement joins TRBV3-1 to TRBJ2-4, with D unresolved. The CDR3 is 17 residues long. From germline, CDR1 is LGHDT and CDR2 YNNKEL (reference sequence). The CDR3 loop reads CASTQAITIRTKNIQYF. CDR3 sequence (DNA): TGTGCCAGCACCCAAGCGATCACTATTAGGACCAAAAACATTCAGTATTTC. The full variable domain, completed using reference TRBV3-1 and TRBJ2-4, is DTAVSQTPKYLVTQMGNDKSIKCEQNLGHDTMYWYKQDSKKFLKIMFSYNNKELIINETVPNRFSPKSPDKAHLNLHINSLELGDSAVYFCASTQAITIRTKNIQYFGAGTRLSVL.

This clonotype was seen many times. Here the CDR3 reads CASSFYPAGGIYEQYF. CDR3 coding DNA: TGTGCCAGCAGCTTCTATCCGGCGGGAGGGATCTACGAGCAGTACTTC. The gene calls are TRBV7-2 and TRBJ2-7; 9 bases map to TRBD2. The CDR3 sequence is 16 residues long. CDR1 SGHTA and CDR2 FQGNSA come from the germline V gene. The V and J ends lost 3 bases and 3 bases, in that order; junction bases with no gene match: 9. The whole variable domain, remainder taken from reference TRBV7-2 and TRBJ2-7, is GAGVSQSPSNKVTEKGKDVELRCDPISGHTALYWYRQSLGQGLEFLIYFQGNSAPDKSGLPSDRFSAERTGGSVSTLTIQRTQQEDSAVYLCASSFYPAGGIYEQYFGPGTRLTVT.

This clonotype has ten or more counts. The V and J genes are TRBV5-6 and TRBJ2-7; 9 positions agree with TRBD2. V was clipped by 4 bases and J by 2 bases; unmatched bases: 10. The germline CDR1 and CDR2 sequences are SGHDT and YYEEEE. The CDR3 loop spans 16 amino acids. The DNA of the CDR3 is TGTGCCAGCAGCGGCGCTGGACTAGCGCGGACCTACGAGCAGTACTTC. Its protein product is CASSGAGLARTYEQYF.

In this sample, this clonotype turned up a few times. One end of the junction varies from germline; a read error may be responsible. The chain has TRBV7-2 and TRBJ2-6; a weak D match, TRBD1 (6 bases). The CDR3 sequence is 15 residues long. Looked up from germline, CDR1 is SGHTA and CDR2 is FQGNSA. CDR3 DNA sequence: TGTGCCGGCAGCCGAGGGGGATCCGGGGCCAACGTCCTGACTTTC. It encodes CAGSRGGSGANVLTF.

This clonotype appeared a few times. This chain links TRBV7-9 with TRBJ2-2; 7 bases fit TRBD1. Trimming cost V 5 bases and J 3 bases; bases outside gene matches: 9. This CDR3 region has 16 residues. The germline V gene encodes CDR1 SEHNR and CDR2 FQNEAQ (reference sequence). The CDR3 sequence: CASSADRVKDTGELFF. The CDR3 DNA reads as TGTGCCAGCAGCGCAGACAGGGTTAAGGACACCGGGGAGCTGTTTTTT. Using reference TRBV7-9 and TRBJ2-2 for the parts outside the CDR3, the full variable domain is DTGVSQNPRHKITKRGQNVTFRCDPISEHNRLYWYRQTLGQGPEFLTYFQNEAQLEKSRLLSDRFSAERPKGSFSTLEIQRTEQGDSAMYLCASSADRVKDTGELFFGEGSRLTVL.

In this sample, this clonotype turned up a few times. This chain's CDR3 is CASSILAEQPQETQYF. The CDR3 DNA reads as TGTGCCAGCAGTATTCTAGCGGAACAACCCCAAGAGACCCAGTACTTC. The rearrangement joins TRBV3-1 to TRBJ2-7; 7 bases align to TRBD2. The end of the DNA aligns better with TRBJ2-5, so the J call may be wrong. This CDR3 contains 16 residues. Germline V CDR1 and CDR2: LGHDT, YNNKEL (reference sequence).

This clonotype was seen at least ten times. This chain connects TRBV7-9 to TRBJ1-2; D is ambiguous. Trimming took 1 base from V and 5 from J, leaving 8 bases between them. Per germline, CDR1 SEHNR and CDR2 FQNEAQ (reference sequence). This CDR3 has 13 amino acids. For the CDR3, the DNA is TGTGCCAGCAGCTTAGGCAGGCGGTATGGCTACACCTTC. Translated: CASSLGRRYGYTF.

The chain links TRBV2 to TRBJ2-5; D remains unclear. Germline values: CDR1 SNHLY, CDR2 FYNNEI. CDR3 length equals 13 residues. The germline V and J ends were trimmed by 7 bases and 2 bases, with 11 bases remaining between them. CDR3 sequence (DNA): TGTGCCAGCAAAAGCCAGGAACAAGAGACCCAGTACTTC. Translating gives CASKSQEQETQYF. The full variable domain, its missing parts supplied by reference TRBV2 and TRBJ2-5, is EPEVTQTPSHQVTQMGQEVILRCVPISNHLYFYWYRQILGQKVEFLVSFYNNEISEKSEIFDDQFSVERPDGSNFTLKIRSTKLEDSAMYFCASKSQEQETQYFGPGTRLLVL.

This clonotype came up a few times. The genes are TRBV4-2 and TRBJ1-6, with 7 bases matching TRBD1. Germline CDR1 LGHNA, CDR2 YNFKEQ. The CDR3 has 15 amino acids. Trimming cost V 1 base and J 7 bases; bases outside gene matches: 4. CDR3 amino acids: CASSQAGTENSPLHF. For the CDR3, the DNA is TGTGCCAGCAGCCAAGCCGGGACAGAGAATTCACCCCTCCACTTT.

The chain couples TRBV9 to TRBJ2-2; no definite D call. Germline values: CDR1 SGDLS, CDR2 YYNGEE. This CDR3 has 15 amino acids. Deletions cut 0 bases from V and 0 bases from J, with 6 bases between. The CDR3: CASSVGVPNTGELFF. CDR3 DNA sequence: TGTGCCAGCAGCGTAGGGGTTCCGAACACCGGGGAGCTGTTTTTT.